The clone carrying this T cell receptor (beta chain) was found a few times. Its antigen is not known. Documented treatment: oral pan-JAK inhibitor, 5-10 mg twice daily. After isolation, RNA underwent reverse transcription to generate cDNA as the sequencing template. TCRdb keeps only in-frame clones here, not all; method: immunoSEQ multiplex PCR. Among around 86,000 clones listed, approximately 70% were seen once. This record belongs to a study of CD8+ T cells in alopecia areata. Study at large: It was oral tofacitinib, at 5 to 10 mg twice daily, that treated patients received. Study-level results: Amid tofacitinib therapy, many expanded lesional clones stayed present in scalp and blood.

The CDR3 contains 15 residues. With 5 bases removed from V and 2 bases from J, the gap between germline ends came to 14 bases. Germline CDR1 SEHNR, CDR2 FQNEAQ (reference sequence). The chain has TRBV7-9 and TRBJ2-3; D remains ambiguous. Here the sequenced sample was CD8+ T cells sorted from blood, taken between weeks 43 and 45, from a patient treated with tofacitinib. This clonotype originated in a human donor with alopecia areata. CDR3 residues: CASSPSVGITDTQYF. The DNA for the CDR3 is TGTGCCAGCAGCCCCTCGGTAGGGATCACAGATACGCAGTATTTT.